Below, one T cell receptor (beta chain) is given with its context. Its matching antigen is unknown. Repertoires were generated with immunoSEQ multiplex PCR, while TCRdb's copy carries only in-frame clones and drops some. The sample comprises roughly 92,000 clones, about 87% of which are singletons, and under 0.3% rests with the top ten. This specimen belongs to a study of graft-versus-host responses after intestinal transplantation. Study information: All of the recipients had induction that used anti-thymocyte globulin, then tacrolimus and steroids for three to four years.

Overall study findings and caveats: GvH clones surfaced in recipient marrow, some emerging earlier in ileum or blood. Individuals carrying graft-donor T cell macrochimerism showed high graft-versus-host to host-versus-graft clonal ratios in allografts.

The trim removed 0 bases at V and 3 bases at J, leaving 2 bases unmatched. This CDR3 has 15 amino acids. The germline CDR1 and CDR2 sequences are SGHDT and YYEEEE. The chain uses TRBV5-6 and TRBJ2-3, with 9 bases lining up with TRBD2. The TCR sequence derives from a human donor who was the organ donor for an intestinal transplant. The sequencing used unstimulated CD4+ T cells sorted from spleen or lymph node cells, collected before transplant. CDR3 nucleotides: TGTGCCAGCAGCTTGGGTAGCGGGAGAACAGATACGCAGTATTTT. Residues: CASSLGSGRTDTQYF.